Sequencing of this T cell receptor (beta chain) was carried out in a study of T cells expressing NK-cell markers. Using the 5' RACE reads, TCRdb records one entry per CDR3 protein without DNA. In total, the table holds 300,000 to 450,000 distinct CDR3 sequences. A remark on this clonotype: Antigen: not known.

The CDR3 runs to 16 residues. Germline V gene data show CDR1 as MNHEY and CDR2 as SVGAGI. The study, taken as a whole, reports: The study left the HCMV specificity of expanded NKG2C+ T cell clones unresolved. In a handful of donors, dominant CD3+CD56+NKG2C+ clones formed 1.0-7.0% of CD8+ cells.

Sample: blood T cells: a sorted CD56 or NKG2C T cell subset, CD4+ or CD8+ T cells, or bulk PBMC T cells (not recorded which). V gene TRBV6-5 combines with J gene TRBJ2-2; TCRdb's D gene call, TRBD2, goes unchecked for lack of DNA. This receptor was identified in a man aged 18-75 years in good health. Here the CDR3 reads CASSSPSGANTGELFF.